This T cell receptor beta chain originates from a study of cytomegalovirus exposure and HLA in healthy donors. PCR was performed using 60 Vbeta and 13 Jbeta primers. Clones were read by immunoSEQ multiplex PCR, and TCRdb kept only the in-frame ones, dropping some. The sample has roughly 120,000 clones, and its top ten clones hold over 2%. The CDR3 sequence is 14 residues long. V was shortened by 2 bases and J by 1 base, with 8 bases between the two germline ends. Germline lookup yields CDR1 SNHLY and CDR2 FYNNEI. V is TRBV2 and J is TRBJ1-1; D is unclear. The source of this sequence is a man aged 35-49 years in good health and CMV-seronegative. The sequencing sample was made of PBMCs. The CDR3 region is CASSEMGQNTEAFF. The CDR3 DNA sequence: TGTGCCAGCAGTGAAATGGGCCAGAACACTGAAGCTTTCTTT. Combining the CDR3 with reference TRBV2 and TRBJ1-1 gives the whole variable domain EPEVTQTPSHQVTQMGQEVILRCVPISNHLYFYWYRQILGQKVEFLVSFYNNEISEKSEIFDDQFSVERPDGSNFTLKIRSTKLEDSAMYFCASSEMGQNTEAFFGQGTRLTVV.